The 30 T cell receptor beta chains below come from one sample, sequenced in a study of spatial heterogeneity in lung cancer. Their antigen targets remain unknown. The time point denotes: sample taken at primary tumor resection. MiXCR was run by TCRdb on the 5' RACE reads, yielding one entry per CDR3 protein. The profile covers 3,200 or so distinct CDR3 sequences, with around a tenth appearing a single time and 30% to 45% taken by the ten largest. Study results and caveats: Mutation counts in tumors were tracked by counts of expanded intratumoral alpha and beta TCRs.

The material was lung tumor tissue, obtained at surgery. All receptors derive from a male donor with early-stage non-small cell lung cancer.

At least ten counts were recorded for this clonotype. The CDR3 DNA sequence: TGCAGTGCTAGCGGCGTCCTACACACTGAAGCTTTCTTT. Amino acids: CSASGVLHTEAFF. The rearrangement uses TRBV20-1 and TRBJ1-1; D is unclear. The germline V gene encodes CDR1 DFQATT and CDR2 SNEGSKA (reference sequence). The CDR3 covers 13 residues. Trimming took off 3 bases at V and 3 bases at J, with 11 bases between the two ends.

By sample fraction, this clonotype is medium-sized. The chain joins TRBV10-2 to TRBJ2-1; TRBD2 matches 9 bases. The CDR3 runs to 13 residues. Germline CDR1 is WSHSY and CDR2 is SAAADI. Trimming took 5 bases from V and 9 from J; bases not matched to a gene: 5. CDR3 DNA: TGCGCCAGCAGTCGTAGCGGGAGAATTGAGCAGTTCTTC. Protein: CASSRSGRIEQFF.

This clonotype was seen many times. The chain is built from TRBV7-8 and TRBJ1-2; D remains unclear. The CDR3 has 11 residues. V was cut by 4 bases and J by 6 bases, with 6 bases left in between. Germline-derived CDR1 and CDR2 are SGHVS and FQNEAQ. The CDR3 DNA sequence: TGTGCCAGCAGCTCCCTCGATGGCTACACCTTC. It translates to CASSSLDGYTF.

By share, this clonotype ranks as medium-sized. This chain uses TRBV7-2 with TRBJ2-5; D remains unclear. Germline V gene lookup returns CDR1 SGHTA and CDR2 FQGNSA. This CDR3 comprises 12 residues. V gave up 4 bases and J gave up 4 bases, with 7 bases separating them. Here the CDR3 DNA reads TGTGCCAGCAGCTCGAACAGAGAGACCCAGTACTTC. Its translation is CASSSNRETQYF.

The V and J genes are TRBV10-2 and TRBJ2-7, with D possibly TRBD2 on 5 matching bases. V shed 2 bases and J shed 0 bases, with 8 bases lying between them. The CDR3 loop spans 14 amino acids. Germline values: CDR1 WSHSY, CDR2 SAAADI. The CDR3 DNA reads TGCGCCAGCAGTGAGCAGCGGATCTCCTACGAGCAGTACTTC. Translation: CASSEQRISYEQYF.

This clonotype is deemed medium-sized. This chain joins TRBV6-5 and TRBJ2-1, with 7 bases lining up with TRBD1. Germline loops: CDR1 MNHEY, CDR2 SVGAGI. The CDR3 runs to 16 residues. With V trimmed by 5 bases and J by 2 bases, 9 bases remained unmatched. The CDR3 region has the DNA TGTGCCAGCAGTGCCCGGGACAGTCCTACCTACAATGAGCAGTTCTTC. Translation: CASSARDSPTYNEQFF.

The table lists this clonotype with a few counts. The V call is TRBV12-3 or TRBV12-4, the J call TRBJ1-3, with 7 bases lining up with TRBD1. The CDR3 length is 14 residues. The V gene end was trimmed by 5 bases and the J gene end by 2 bases; junction bases not matched to a gene: 3. CDR3 DNA sequence: TGTGCCAGCAGTCTTCAGGGGGCTGGAAACACCATATATTTT. It encodes CASSLQGAGNTIYF.

In its sample, this clonotype ranks as medium-sized. A junction end diverges from the germline sequence, so it may reflect a read error. V usage is TRBV7-8 and J usage is TRBJ2-7; 12 bases fit TRBD2. The length of the CDR3 is 12 residues. Germline V gene sequence: CDR1 SGHVS, CDR2 FQNEAQ. CDR3 protein: CASSTSSGRAFF. The CDR3 nucleotides are TGTGCCAGCAGCACTTCTAGCGGGAGGGCCTTTTTT. The whole variable domain, remainder taken from reference TRBV7-8 and TRBJ2-7, is GAGVSQSPRYKVAKRGQDVALRCDPISGHVSLFWYQQALGQGPEFLTYFQNEAQLDKSGLPSDRFFAERPEGSVSTLKIQRTQQEDSAVYLCASSTSSGRAFFGPGTRLTVT.

This rearrangement joins TRBV5-1 to TRBJ2-3; D is ambiguous. Germline CDR1 is SGHRS and CDR2 is YFSETQ. The CDR3 is made up of 13 amino acids. The ends were cut back, 1 base at V and 3 bases at J, with 6 bases in the middle. CDR3 amino acids: CASSLRRTDTQYF. CDR3 bases: TGCGCCAGCAGCTTGCGAAGAACAGATACGCAGTATTTT.

This clonotype is labeled medium-sized. The chain joins TRBV6-2 or TRBV6-3 to TRBJ2-1; TRBD1 might be the D (6 bases). The CDR3 consists of 15 residues. Germline CDR1 and CDR2: MNHEY and SVGEGT. V dropped 6 bases and J dropped 4 bases, with 16 bases sitting between them. The CDR3 region has the DNA TGTGCCAGCAGCCCCCATCACAGGGCTTACAATGAGCAGTTCTTC. Residues: CASSPHHRAYNEQFF.

Ten or more counts support this clonotype. The rearrangement links TRBV20-1 to TRBJ2-7, with D possibly TRBD1 on 5 matching bases. V gave up 0 bases and J gave up 1 base, with 13 bases separating them. The germline gives CDR1 DFQATT, CDR2 SNEGSKA (reference sequence). The CDR3 loop spans 15 amino acids. Written as DNA, the CDR3 is TGCAGTGCTAGAGACGTCAGGGTGATGTCCTACGAGCAGTACTTC. Its protein product is CSARDVRVMSYEQYF.

This chain uses TRBV20-1 with TRBJ1-1; D might be TRBD1 (6 bases). Trimming took 0 bases from V and 0 from J, leaving 11 bases between them. CDR1 is DFQATT, CDR2 SNEGSKA, per germline (reference sequence). The CDR3 runs to 15 residues. The CDR3 loop is CSARDSRGLNTEAFF. In DNA, the CDR3 is TGCAGTGCTAGAGACTCCAGGGGATTGAACACTGAAGCTTTCTTT.

By its share, this clonotype is medium-sized. The chain carries TRBV7-9 and TRBJ2-7, with a possible D match to TRBD2 (5 bases). Trimming stripped 2 bases from V and 2 bases from J, with 10 bases between. Germline V gene lookup returns CDR1 SEHNR and CDR2 FQNEAQ (reference sequence). This CDR3 is 14 amino acids long. In DNA form, the CDR3 reads TGTGCCAGCAGCTTATGGAGGCCGCCCTACGAGCAGTACTTC. Protein: CASSLWRPPYEQYF.

Comment on this clonotype: This clone may be a read error of a much larger clone one base away. The CDR3 sequence is CASFPGEGGGQPQHF. DNA for the CDR3: TGTGCCAGCTTCCCCGGTGAGGGTGGGGGTCAGCCCCAGCATTTT. The chain links TRBV18 to TRBJ1-5; tentatively, D is TRBD1 (5 bases). The CDR3 totals 15 residues. The V gene lost 7 bases and the J gene lost 6 bases, with 19 bases spanning the gap. Germline CDR1 reads KGHSH; CDR2 reads LQKENI.

This clonotype occurred a few times. The chain carries TRBV3-1 and TRBJ2-2, with D possibly TRBD2 on 6 matching bases. The V and J ends lost 5 bases and 2 bases respectively, with 18 bases between them. This CDR3 comprises 17 residues. CDR1 and CDR2 (germline): LGHDT, YNNKEL (reference sequence). CDR3 region: CASSGINRGVNTGELFF. The DNA of the CDR3 is TGTGCCAGCAGCGGGATAAACCGCGGGGTCAACACCGGGGAGCTGTTTTTT. The entire variable domain, with the rest obtained from reference TRBV3-1 and TRBJ2-2, is as follows: DTAVSQTPKYLVTQMGNDKSIKCEQNLGHDTMYWYKQDSKKFLKIMFSYNNKELIINETVPNRFSPKSPDKAHLNLHINSLELGDSAVYFCASSGINRGVNTGELFFGEGSRLTVL.

This clonotype is medium-sized (0.01 to 0.1%). The chain carries TRBV9 and TRBJ2-7; tentative D call: TRBD2 (6 bases). V was cut by 3 bases and J by 3 bases, with 25 bases left in between. The CDR3 runs 18 residues. The germline V gene encodes CDR1 SGDLS and CDR2 YYNGEE. CDR3 sequence (DNA): TGTGCCAGCAGCGAGGGAGATGGACGGGGGAACGTGGGCTACGAGCAGTACTTC. Amino acid sequence: CASSEGDGRGNVGYEQYF.

The V gene is TRBV9, the J gene TRBJ2-3; a possible D gene is TRBD1 (6 bases). The germline V gene encodes CDR1 SGDLS and CDR2 YYNGEE. The CDR3 covers 16 residues. V dropped 0 bases and J dropped 2 bases, with 13 bases sitting between them. The CDR3 DNA sequence: TGTGCCAGCAGCGTAGTGGACACAGGGACCACAGATACGCAGTATTTT. Translated, it gives CASSVVDTGTTDTQYF.

By share of the sample, this clonotype is medium-sized. The CDR3 loop reads CASREGKGEQYF. As DNA, the CDR3 is TGTGCCAGCCGTGAGGGAAAGGGCGAGCAGTACTTC. The chain recombines TRBV6-2 or TRBV6-3 with TRBJ2-7, with a weak D call TRBD2 (5 bases). The CDR3 loop spans 12 amino acids. Trimming took off 8 bases at V and 6 bases at J, with 14 bases between the two ends. The germline V gene has CDR1 MNHEY and CDR2 SVGEGT.

This clonotype was counted between two and nine times. The rearrangement uses TRBV18 and TRBJ2-1; D may correspond to TRBD1 or TRBD2 (5 bases each). The V and J ends lost 3 bases and 1 base respectively, with 13 bases between them. The germline V gene encodes CDR1 KGHSH and CDR2 LQKENI. The CDR3 length is 16 residues. CDR3: CASSPDRDVSYNEQFF. The CDR3, as DNA: TGTGCCAGCTCACCGGACCGGGACGTTTCCTACAATGAGCAGTTCTTC.

This clonotype was counted between two and nine times. This sequence joins TRBV6-1 and TRBJ1-1; 7 bases are a match to TRBD1. V lost 4 bases, J lost 1 base, and 3 bases stayed unmatched. CDR1 MNHNS and CDR2 SASEGT come from the germline V gene. CDR3 length: 14 amino acids. The CDR3 is CASSVRQGNTEAFF. The CDR3 coding sequence is TGTGCCAGCAGTGTTCGACAGGGGAACACTGAAGCTTTCTTT.

There are many counts of this clonotype. The chain joins TRBV20-1 to TRBJ2-1; 9 nucleotides align to TRBD1. The CDR3 is 17 amino acids. V lost 0 bases, J lost 2 bases, and 8 bases stayed unmatched. Germline V gene lookup returns CDR1 DFQATT and CDR2 SNEGSKA (reference sequence). In DNA form, the CDR3 reads TGCAGTGCTAGAGATTGGTCGGGACAGGGACCCTACAATGAGCAGTTCTTC. This translates into CSARDWSGQGPYNEQFF.

This clonotype is categorized as medium-sized. V and J are TRBV30 and TRBJ1-4; the D gene is possibly TRBD1 (6 bases). The V gene lost 2 bases and the J gene lost 5 bases, with 9 bases spanning the gap. Germline values: CDR1 GTSNPN, CDR2 SVGIG (reference sequence). CDR3 length: 13 amino acids. In DNA, the CDR3 is TGTGCCTGGAGTATTGGACAGAATGAAAAACTGTTTTTT. It specifies CAWSIGQNEKLFF.

In its sample, this clonotype was seen many times. V and J are TRBV6-6 and TRBJ1-1; the D is unclear. CDR1 MNHNY and CDR2 SVGAGI come from the germline V gene (reference sequence). This CDR3 spans 13 amino acids. Deletions cut 4 bases from V and 1 base from J, with 7 bases between. The CDR3 DNA follows: TGTGCCAGCAGTTTCACAGCGAACACTGAAGCTTTCTTT. Residues: CASSFTANTEAFF.

This clonotype is hyperexpanded (1% or more) by share. The chain couples TRBV10-2 to TRBJ2-2; the D is unclear. CDR1 is WSHSY and CDR2 is SAAADI in the germline V gene. Trimming took off 5 bases at V and 1 base at J, with 5 bases between the two ends. The CDR3 is 13 amino acids. CDR3 nucleotide sequence: TGCGCCAGCAGTCCCGGGAACACCGGGGAGCTGTTTTTT. This translates into CASSPGNTGELFF.

Points on this clonotype: A much larger clone differs by one base, so this may be a read error. The V and J genes are TRBV9 and TRBJ2-1; D perhaps matches TRBD2 (5 bases). This CDR3 has 16 amino acids. Germline CDR1 is SGDLS and CDR2 is YYNGEE. Trimming took 0 bases from V and 6 from J, leaving 16 bases between them. The CDR3 DNA reads as TGTGCCAGCAGCGTAGATCCGGAACTAGTCGGCAATGAGCAGTTCTTC. Translated: CASSVDPELVGNEQFF.

This clonotype is deemed medium-sized (0.01 to 0.1%). This rearrangement joins TRBV9 to TRBJ2-3; TRBD2 is a possible D gene (7 bases). Germline values: CDR1 SGDLS, CDR2 YYNGEE. The CDR3 consists of 18 residues. Trimming took off 2 bases at V and 2 bases at J, with 21 bases between the two ends. Here the CDR3 reads CASSVAAGASGYTDTQYF. CDR3 in DNA: TGTGCCAGCAGCGTCGCCGCAGGGGCTAGCGGCTACACAGATACGCAGTATTTT.

This clonotype was picked up many times. The chain employs TRBV28 and TRBJ1-2, with TRBD1 matching over 11 bases. The V gene end was trimmed by 5 bases and the J gene end by 8 bases; junction bases not matched to a gene: 4. The germline gives CDR1 MDHEN, CDR2 SYDVKM. This CDR3 is 13 amino acids long. The CDR3 loop reads CASSRGQGGGYTF. The CDR3 DNA follows: TGTGCCAGCAGTAGGGGACAGGGGGGCGGCTACACCTTC.

In this sample, this clonotype is medium-sized. This sequence joins TRBV29-1 and TRBJ2-1, with D perhaps TRBD1 or TRBD2 (6 bases each). Trimming cost V 2 bases and J 4 bases, with 21 bases left between them. CDR1 SQVTM and CDR2 ANQGSEA come from the germline V gene. CDR3 size: 17 residues. In DNA form, the CDR3 reads TGCAGCGTTGAATCGCAGGGGACTCCCCAAGGATACAATGAGCAGTTCTTC. It yields the protein CSVESQGTPQGYNEQFF.

The rearrangement links TRBV29-1 to TRBJ2-1; the D is unclear. This CDR3 region has 11 residues. Germline V lookup: CDR1 SQVTM, CDR2 ANQGSEA. The ends were cut back, 7 bases at V and 5 bases at J, with 9 bases in the middle. The CDR3 bases are TGCAGCGGGGAAGGGAACAATGAGCAGTTCTTC. Its protein product is CSGEGNNEQFF.

This clonotype came up a few times. V and J are TRBV6-1 and TRBJ2-1; the D is unclear. The germline gives CDR1 MNHNS, CDR2 SASEGT. V dropped 1 base and J dropped 10 bases, with 14 bases sitting between them. This CDR3 is 14 amino acids long. The CDR3 bases are TGTGCCAGCAGTGAAGGGGGAAGCAAGCAGGAGCAGTTCTTC. Its translation is CASSEGGSKQEQFF.